This TCR beta chain appears in the sequencing data of a study of CD8 T cells in ankylosing spondylitis. The CDR3 totals 14 residues. Per germline, CDR1 SGDLS and CDR2 YYNGEE. Deletions cut 3 bases from V and 8 bases from J, with 15 bases between. In its sample, this clonotype ranks as medium-sized. Molecular-barcoded quantitative 5'-RACE produced these TCR beta libraries. One entry per CDR3 protein results from TCRdb running MiXCR on the 5' RACE reads. The sample has approximately 7,300 distinct CDR3 sequences; 8.2% are singletons. This TCR derives from a male donor with ankylosing spondylitis or in good health (not recorded which). Sequenced sample: blood, either unsorted or a sorted T cell fraction (not recorded which). V is TRBV9 and J is TRBJ2-1; D ambiguous. The CDR3 DNA is TGTGCCAGCAGCGAGCCCCCACTCATCGATGAGCAGTTCTTC. This sequence encodes CASSEPPLIDEQFF.